The 30 T cell receptor beta chains listed next were all sequenced from one sample in a study of blood T cell repertoires in COVID-19. Only in-frame clones appear in the TCRdb table, and some are missing; sequencing was by immunoSEQ multiplex PCR. The sample has roughly 40,000 clones, 70% to 90% seen once; the top ten hold around 31%. Sequencing input: peripheral blood. The receptors derive from an elderly woman with acute or convalescent COVID-19.

The V call is TRBV27, the J call TRBJ1-1, with D possibly TRBD1 on 6 matching bases. The germline V and J ends were trimmed by 3 bases and 5 bases, with 10 bases remaining between them. From germline, CDR1 is MNHEY and CDR2 SMNVEV (reference sequence). This CDR3 spans 13 amino acids. CDR3 coding DNA: TGTGCCAGCAGTTTTGGCAGGGGAACTGAAGCTTTCTTT. It encodes CASSFGRGTEAFF.

The chain links TRBV27 to TRBJ2-7, with 8 positions matching TRBD2. Germline CDR1 is MNHEY and CDR2 is SMNVEV (reference sequence). Trimming cost V 2 bases and J 4 bases; bases outside gene matches: 7. CDR3 length: 15 amino acids. CDR3 sequence: CASSLEGGGRYEQYF. For the CDR3, the DNA is TGTGCCAGCAGTTTAGAGGGCGGGGGGAGGTACGAGCAGTACTTC.

This clone was seen once. The V gene is TRBV3-1 (or the pseudogene TRBV3-2), the J gene TRBJ1-2, with 7 nucleotides matching TRBD1. J lost 4 bases, V lost 1 base, and 3 bases had no gene match. Germline lookup yields CDR1 LGHDT and CDR2 YNNKEL (reference sequence). The CDR3 sequence is 14 residues long. DNA of the CDR3: TGTGCCAGCAGCCAAGGGGCAGGGGGCTATGGCTACACCTTC. Translating it yields CASSQGAGGYGYTF.

J is TRBJ2-7 and V is TRBV7-9, with D maybe TRBD2 (5 bases). The length of the CDR3 is 14 residues. The germline V gene has CDR1 SEHNR and CDR2 FQNEAQ (reference sequence). Trimming took 5 bases from V and 5 from J, leaving 16 bases between them. The CDR3 bases are TGTGCCAGCAGCCCGCGGGTCCTTACGGACGAGCAGTACTTC. This gives the protein CASSPRVLTDEQYF.

V usage is TRBV15 and J usage is TRBJ1-2; D gene uncertain. This CDR3 is 14 amino acids long. V was trimmed by 0 bases and J by 5 bases, leaving 10 bases between them. The germline CDR1 and CDR2 sequences are LNHNV and YYDKDF (reference sequence). In DNA form, the CDR3 reads TGTGCCACCAGCAGAGAAAGTCGTCAGTATGGCTACACCTTC. Translating it yields CATSRESRQYGYTF.

This clone was found once. DNA for the CDR3: TGTGCCAGCAGCTTAGATCGGGGGGTTCTCTACGAGCAGTACTTC. Translated: CASSLDRGVLYEQYF. The V and J genes are TRBV7-2 and TRBJ2-7, with 7 bases identical to TRBD2. Germline V gene sequence: CDR1 SGHTA, CDR2 FQGNSA. The CDR3 contains 15 residues. Trimming cost V 1 base and J 3 bases; bases outside gene matches: 6.

The chain links TRBV6-5 to TRBJ2-3; 7 bases are shared with TRBD2. In germline, CDR1 is MNHEY, CDR2 SVGAGI. The length of the CDR3 is 13 residues. The V segment lost 10 bases and the J segment 4 bases; nucleotides outside the gene matches: 8. The CDR3 nucleotides read TGTGCCACACGAAACGGGGGGTCAGATACGCAGTATTTT. This translates into CATRNGGSDTQYF.

The chain combines TRBV28 with TRBJ2-7, with 7 bases that match TRBD1. There are 17 residues in the CDR3. Germline CDR1 and CDR2: MDHEN and SYDVKM. With 6 bases clipped from V and 4 bases from J, the junction kept 18 bases outside the gene matches. The CDR3 region has the DNA TGTGCCAGCAGCACGAAAGGGCCGGGACAGTTGACTTACGAGCAGTACTTC. It yields the protein CASSTKGPGQLTYEQYF.

The gene calls are TRBV7-2 and TRBJ1-2; TRBD1 matches 12 bases. The V gene's germline CDR1 is SGHTA and CDR2 FQGNSA. This CDR3 has 17 residues. V was clipped by 6 bases and J by 2 bases; unmatched bases: 10. CDR3 protein: CASRRAGQGAENYGYTF. In DNA form, the CDR3 reads TGTGCCAGCAGGCGGGCGGGACAGGGGGCTGAGAACTATGGCTACACCTTC.

V gene TRBV6-5 combines with J gene TRBJ2-1, with 9 bases matching TRBD1. The CDR3 has 13 residues. J gave up 5 bases and V 6 bases, and 2 bases lay outside the gene matches. CDR1 and CDR2 (germline): MNHEY, SVGAGI. CDR3 DNA sequence: TGTGCCAGCAGGCGACAGGGGGACAATGAGCAGTTCTTC. This codes for CASRRQGDNEQFF.

The chain links TRBV11-2 to TRBJ2-7, with 7 bases aligning to TRBD2. Germline V gene sequence: CDR1 SGHAT, CDR2 FQNNGV. The CDR3 has 14 amino acids. The junction had 4 bases not matched to a gene; V was cut back by 5 bases and J by 0 bases. The CDR3 loop reads CASSAGVSSYEQYF. The CDR3 DNA reads TGTGCCAGCAGCGCGGGGGTTAGCTCCTACGAGCAGTACTTC.

The genes are TRBV3-1 (or the pseudogene TRBV3-2) and TRBJ2-3, with TRBD2 matching 9 bases. Unmatched junction bases numbered 5, after V lost 1 base and J lost 0 bases. The CDR3 extends over 17 amino acids. Germline loops: CDR1 LGHDT, CDR2 YNNKEL (reference sequence). CDR3: CASSQGAGGPSTDTQYF. The CDR3 DNA is TGTGCCAGCAGCCAAGGGGCGGGAGGGCCGAGCACAGATACGCAGTATTTT.

The genes are TRBV11-2 and TRBJ1-6, with D hard to call. In germline, CDR1 is SGHAT, CDR2 FQNNGV. The CDR3 totals 14 residues. V lost 3 bases, J lost 0 bases, and 3 bases lay in between. CDR3 sequence (DNA): TGTGCCAGCAGCTTGAGCTCCTATAATTCACCCCTCCACTTT. Its translation is CASSLSSYNSPLHF.

V and J are TRBV5-1 and TRBJ1-6; D gene ambiguous. Germline lookup yields CDR1 SGHRS and CDR2 YFSETQ. V was shortened by 4 bases and J by 9 bases, with 11 bases between the two germline ends. The CDR3 spans 13 residues. CDR3 nucleotide sequence: TGCGCCAGCAGCGCGGCCGAGCTTTCACCCCTCCACTTT. This codes for CASSAAELSPLHF.

This clone was detected once. V is TRBV11-2 and J is TRBJ2-3; 10 bases match TRBD2. The CDR3 has 16 amino acids. The V gene's germline CDR1 is SGHAT and CDR2 FQNNGV. V shed 5 bases, J shed 8 bases, and the junction held 13 bases outside the gene matches. The CDR3 bases are TGTGCCAGCAGCCCGACGACTAGCGGGTTGTCGGTTACGCAGTATTTT. Protein: CASSPTTSGLSVTQYF.

The V call is TRBV3-1 (or the pseudogene TRBV3-2), the J call TRBJ1-3; D is possibly TRBD1 (5 bases). The germline V gene has CDR1 LGHDT and CDR2 YNNKEL (reference sequence). This CDR3 is 14 amino acids long. With 5 bases removed from V and 4 bases from J, the gap between germline ends came to 12 bases. CDR3 sequence: CASSNQGTGNTIYF. CDR3 nucleotide sequence: TGTGCCAGCAGCAACCAGGGTACGGGAAACACCATATATTTT.

The chain combines TRBV5-1 with TRBJ2-7, with a weak D call TRBD2 (6 bases). Trimming cost V 5 bases and J 1 base, with 16 bases left between them. The CDR3 length is 15 residues. In germline, CDR1 is SGHRS, CDR2 YFSETQ. CDR3 in amino acids: CASRGGAARSYEQYF. The CDR3 coding sequence is TGCGCCAGCAGAGGAGGGGCTGCGCGATCCTACGAGCAGTACTTC.

This chain uses TRBV12-3 or TRBV12-4 with TRBJ2-2; D perhaps matches TRBD1 (6 bases). There are 12 residues in the CDR3. V was shortened by 6 bases and J by 5 bases, with 7 bases between the two germline ends. Here the CDR3 reads CASRQGTGELFF. The CDR3 coding sequence is TGTGCCAGCAGACAGGGTACCGGGGAGCTGTTTTTT.

In nucleotides, the CDR3 is TGTGCCAGTCAGACAGGGGGGAACACTGAAGCTTTCTTT. It codes for CASQTGGNTEAFF. The chain uses TRBV3-1 (or the pseudogene TRBV3-2) and TRBJ1-1, with TRBD1 matching 9 bases. The CDR3 has 13 amino acids. CDR1 and CDR2 from the germline V gene are LGHDT and YNNKEL (reference sequence). With 9 bases clipped from V and 1 base from J, the junction kept 3 bases outside the gene matches.

The chain joins TRBV18 to TRBJ1-1; no clear D gene. From germline, CDR1 is KGHSH and CDR2 LQKENI. Between the trimmed V and J ends, which lost 6 bases and 0 bases, there was a span of 14 bases. This CDR3 contains 15 residues. The CDR3 sequence: CASSRSREVNTEAFF. CDR3 bases: TGTGCCAGCTCCCGGTCGAGGGAGGTGAACACTGAAGCTTTCTTT. Together with reference TRBV18 and TRBJ1-1, the CDR3 gives the full variable domain: NAGVMQNPRHLVRRRGQEARLRCSPMKGHSHVYWYRQLPEEGLKFMVYLQKENIIDESGMPKERFSAEFPKEGPSILRIQQVVRGDSAAYFCASSRSREVNTEAFFGQGTRLTVV.

V is TRBV18 and J is TRBJ1-4, with D perhaps TRBD1 (5 bases). This CDR3 comprises 15 residues. V lost 5 bases, J lost 0 bases, and 10 bases lay in between. CDR1 KGHSH and CDR2 LQKENI come from the germline V gene. Here the CDR3 DNA reads TGTGCCAGCTCATCCCAGGGAACAACTAATGAAAAACTGTTTTTT. Its protein product is CASSSQGTTNEKLFF.

The gene calls are TRBV3-1 (or the pseudogene TRBV3-2) and TRBJ2-5; TRBD1 might be the D (5 bases). V was shortened by 5 bases and J by 2 bases, with 12 bases between the two germline ends. This CDR3 region has 14 residues. Germline V gene lookup returns CDR1 LGHDT and CDR2 YNNKEL (reference sequence). The CDR3, as DNA: TGTGCCAGCAGCGCAGGACACGTTCAAGAGACCCAGTACTTC. Translating it yields CASSAGHVQETQYF.

V is TRBV19 and J is TRBJ1-1; 7 bases are shared with TRBD1. After removal of 2 bases from V and 4 bases from J, the junction contained 7 bases not matched to a gene. This CDR3 comprises 15 residues. CDR1 is LNHDA, CDR2 SQIVND, per germline (reference sequence). The CDR3 DNA reads as TGTGCCAGTAGTATACTTCAGGGGGGAGGCACTGAAGCTTTCTTT. It codes for CASSILQGGGTEAFF.

For this clone: A junction boundary mismatches the germline segment, possibly from a read error. The chain links TRBV5-6 to TRBJ2-1; D is undetermined. This CDR3 spans 14 amino acids. Looked up from germline, CDR1 is SGHDT and CDR2 is YYEEEE. DNA of the CDR3: TGTGCCAGCAGCCCCGGTTTATCCACGAATGGGCAGTTCTTC. Amino acids: CASSPGLSTNGQFF.

The J gene is TRBJ2-3, the V gene TRBV2; 13 bases map to TRBD2. The CDR3 contains 15 residues. V lost 6 bases, J lost 4 bases, and 4 bases stayed unmatched. Per the germline V gene, CDR1 is SNHLY and CDR2 is FYNNEI. The CDR3 DNA sequence: TGTGCCAGCAGGGAGACTAGCGGGAGGCCAGATACGCAGTATTTT. Its protein is CASRETSGRPDTQYF.

In nucleotides, the CDR3 is TGTGCCAGCAGTGACTACGGACAGGGGCTTTCGGATACGCAGTATTTT. Its translation is CASSDYGQGLSDTQYF. The chain carries TRBV6-4 and TRBJ2-3; 9 bases match TRBD1. Germline assignment: CDR1 MRHNA and CDR2 SNTAGT. The CDR3 contains 16 residues. Unmatched junction bases numbered 8, after V lost 1 base and J lost 6 bases.

The chain has TRBV7-9 and TRBJ1-3; D is ambiguous. V shed 5 bases and J shed 4 bases, with 12 bases lying between them. CDR3 length: 14 amino acids. CDR1 and CDR2 (germline): SEHNR, FQNEAQ (reference sequence). Here the CDR3 reads CASSPVTEGNTIYF. The DNA of the CDR3 is TGTGCCAGCAGCCCAGTGACTGAGGGAAACACCATATATTTT.

The rearrangement links TRBV2 to TRBJ2-1, with D unresolved. This CDR3 comprises 15 residues. Germline loops: CDR1 SNHLY, CDR2 FYNNEI. V was cut by 4 bases and J by 5 bases, with 15 bases left in between. CDR3 protein: CASSALSHRNNEQFF. DNA for the CDR3: TGTGCCAGCAGTGCGCTGAGTCATAGAAACAATGAGCAGTTCTTC.

The chain recombines TRBV10-2 with TRBJ1-4, with a weak D call TRBD1 (5 bases). CDR1 is WSHSY, CDR2 SAAADI, per germline. The CDR3 totals 14 residues. V was pared by 3 bases and J by 8 bases, with 13 bases between. CDR3 bases: TGCGCCAGCAGTGACGGGGCAGCGGGAGAAAAACTGTTTTTT. Its protein is CASSDGAAGEKLFF.

The rearrangement uses TRBV18 and TRBJ2-5; perhaps TRBD1 as D (5 bases). The CDR3 length is 14 residues. Germline values: CDR1 KGHSH, CDR2 LQKENI. V was shortened by 2 bases and J by 2 bases, with 9 bases between the two germline ends. The CDR3 DNA reads as TGTGCCAGCTCACCAGGACAAGCACAAGAGACCCAGTACTTC. It yields the protein CASSPGQAQETQYF. The variable domain in full, completed from reference TRBV18 and TRBJ2-5, reads NAGVMQNPRHLVRRRGQEARLRCSPMKGHSHVYWYRQLPEEGLKFMVYLQKENIIDESGMPKERFSAEFPKEGPSILRIQQVVRGDSAAYFCASSPGQAQETQYFGPGTRLLVL.